These 15 T cell receptor beta chains were sequenced from one sample in a study of PD-L1 blockade in urothelial cancer. Sequencing was performed with immunoSEQ multiplex PCR; in TCRdb, only in-frame clones are kept and a portion is missing. The sample gives about 51,000 clones, 75% to 90% of which show up once; 16% is in the top ten. Here the sequenced sample was PBMCs, taken around atezolizumab (anti-PD-L1) treatment. These receptors came from a man aged 55-75 years with urothelial cancer.

This clone appeared a few times. The gene calls are TRBV18 and TRBJ1-4; 7 bases match TRBD1. The germline gives CDR1 KGHSH, CDR2 LQKENI. This CDR3 is built from 16 residues. V trimming: 3 bases; J trimming: 5 bases; junction bases outside the gene matches: 9. The CDR3, as DNA: TGTGCCAGCTCACCTACCCGGACAGGCGCAAATGAAAAACTGTTTTTT. Residues: CASSPTRTGANEKLFF. The full variable domain, in which reference TRBV18 and TRBJ1-4 provide the parts outside the CDR3, is NAGVMQNPRHLVRRRGQEARLRCSPMKGHSHVYWYRQLPEEGLKFMVYLQKENIIDESGMPKERFSAEFPKEGPSILRIQQVVRGDSAAYFCASSPTRTGANEKLFFGSGTQLSVL.

V usage is TRBV30 and J usage is TRBJ1-5, with 8 bases fitting TRBD1. Looked up from germline, CDR1 is GTSNPN and CDR2 is SVGIG (reference sequence). This CDR3 contains 15 residues. After removal of 2 bases from V and 4 bases from J, the junction contained 7 bases not matched to a gene. CDR3 DNA sequence: TGTGCCTGGAGTCTCCGGGACAGGTGGAATCAGCCCCAGCATTTT. As protein: CAWSLRDRWNQPQHF.

The chain couples TRBV4-2 to TRBJ2-3; 10 bases align to TRBD2. This CDR3 is 18 amino acids long. The V gene end was trimmed by 2 bases and the J gene end by 2 bases; junction bases not matched to a gene: 10. The germline V gene encodes CDR1 LGHNA and CDR2 YNFKEQ. CDR3 bases: TGTGCCAGCAGCCAACGCCCAACTAGCGGGGCGACCACAGATACGCAGTATTTT. Protein sequence: CASSQRPTSGATTDTQYF.

This chain uses TRBV28 with TRBJ2-7; TRBD1 aligns across 7 bases. The germline gives CDR1 MDHEN, CDR2 SYDVKM. Trimming removed 7 bases from V and 3 bases from J; junction bases left unmatched: 9. The length of the CDR3 is 14 residues. DNA of the CDR3: TGTGCCAGCACAGACAGGGACGGAATCTACGAGCAGTACTTC. Residues: CASTDRDGIYEQYF.

This clone occurred once. This chain connects TRBV5-6 to TRBJ1-5; weak D call: TRBD1 (6 bases). V lost 5 bases and J lost 4, with 19 bases in between. This CDR3 has 16 residues. CDR1 is SGHDT, CDR2 YYEEEE, per germline. The chain's CDR3 is CASSQGRVSSNQPQHF. The CDR3 DNA reads as TGTGCCAGCAGTCAGGGGAGGGTGAGTTCTAATCAGCCCCAGCATTTT.

The chain links TRBV10-3 to TRBJ2-3, with 10 bases matching TRBD2. V lost 2 bases to trimming and J lost 2 bases; unmatched junction nucleotides: 10. Looked up from germline, CDR1 is ENHRY and CDR2 is SYGVKD. The CDR3 extends over 18 amino acids. The DNA for the CDR3 is TGTGCCATCAGTGAGACAAGGAAGCGGGAGGGCCACACAGATACGCAGTATTTT. Translated, it gives CAISETRKREGHTDTQYF.

This clone was observed a few times. The rearrangement links TRBV29-1 to TRBJ1-1, with D maybe TRBD1 (5 bases). The CDR3 loop spans 12 amino acids. Germline V gene lookup returns CDR1 SQVTM and CDR2 ANQGSEA. V shed 3 bases and J shed 5 bases, with 10 bases lying between them. The CDR3 DNA reads as TGCAGCGTTGAGGGGGGGGAGACTGAAGCTTTCTTT. Translation: CSVEGGETEAFF. Complete variable domain (other parts from reference TRBV29-1 and TRBJ1-1): SAVISQKPSRDICQRGTSLTIQCQVDSQVTMMFWYRQQPGQSLTLIATANQGSEATYESGFVIDKFPISRPNLTFSTLTVSNMSPEDSSIYLCSVEGGETEAFFGQGTRLTVV.

Written as DNA, the CDR3 is TGCGCCAGCAGCGTCGGACTAGCGGGAGTGGGTGAGCAGTTCTTC. Translating gives CASSVGLAGVGEQFF. This chain uses TRBV5-1 with TRBJ2-1; 13 nucleotides line up with TRBD2. The CDR3 runs 15 residues. J was trimmed by 9 bases and V by 4 bases; bases with no gene match: 7. Looked up from germline, CDR1 is SGHRS and CDR2 is YFSETQ.

This chain uses TRBV10-3 with TRBJ2-2, with 9 bases identical to TRBD2. Germline trimming cut 6 bases from V and 7 bases from J; bases unmatched to any gene: 6. Germline CDR1 and CDR2: ENHRY and SYGVKD. The length of the CDR3 is 14 residues. This CDR3 is CAIRGTSFGGELFF. The DNA for the CDR3 is TGTGCCATCAGGGGGACTAGCTTTGGCGGGGAGCTGTTTTTT.

This chain joins TRBV19 and TRBJ2-7; no reliable D call. Per germline, CDR1 LNHDA and CDR2 SQIVND (reference sequence). V was trimmed by 1 base and J by 7 bases, leaving 17 bases between them. The CDR3 has 15 residues. Written as DNA, the CDR3 is TGTGCCAGTAGTATAGTGCTAGACGCGATGAGGGAGCAGTACTTC. Protein product: CASSIVLDAMREQYF.

This chain joins TRBV18 and TRBJ2-1, with 7 bases identical to TRBD1. The ends lost 3 bases at V and 5 bases at J; junction bases unmatched: 1. This CDR3 region has 13 residues. Germline CDR1 and CDR2: KGHSH and LQKENI. The CDR3: CASSPGQHNEQFF. As DNA, the CDR3 is TGTGCCAGCTCACCGGGACAGCACAATGAGCAGTTCTTC.

This clone was recorded only once. The chain carries TRBV2 and TRBJ1-5, with D perhaps TRBD1 (6 bases). The V gene lost 5 bases and the J gene lost 6 bases, with 17 bases spanning the gap. From germline, CDR1 is SNHLY and CDR2 FYNNEI. The CDR3 consists of 15 residues. The CDR3 region has the DNA TGTGCCAGCAGTTTGGGCGGGGGGCGAGGTCAGCCCCAGCATTTT. This gives the protein CASSLGGGRGQPQHF. The whole variable domain, remainder taken from reference TRBV2 and TRBJ1-5, is EPEVTQTPSHQVTQMGQEVILRCVPISNHLYFYWYRQILGQKVEFLVSFYNNEISEKSEIFDDQFSVERPDGSNFTLKIRSTKLEDSAMYFCASSLGGGRGQPQHFGDGTRLSIL.

In this sample, this clone turned up once. The rearrangement uses TRBV10-3 and TRBJ1-3, with unresolved D. Germline lookup yields CDR1 ENHRY and CDR2 SYGVKD. The V end lost 2 bases, the J end lost 11 bases, and 7 bases lay between the germline ends. This CDR3 is 11 amino acids long. This chain's CDR3 is CAISEARSIYF. For the CDR3, the DNA is TGTGCCATCAGTGAGGCTAGATCCATATATTTT.

This chain joins TRBV5-4 and TRBJ1-1; 7 bases fit TRBD1. Germline CDR1 SGHNT, CDR2 YYREEE (reference sequence). The CDR3 runs to 16 residues. V gave up 5 bases and J gave up 1 base; unmatched junction bases: 11. The CDR3 region is CASRLKAGTANTEAFF. In DNA form, the CDR3 reads TGTGCCAGCAGGTTAAAGGCCGGGACAGCGAACACTGAAGCTTTCTTT.

This clone was seen a few times. The chain uses TRBV29-1 and TRBJ1-2, with TRBD1 matching over 9 bases. Germline V gives CDR1 SQVTM, CDR2 ANQGSEA. The CDR3 has 15 amino acids. Unmatched junction bases numbered 8, after V lost 3 bases and J lost 3 bases. CDR3 coding DNA: TGCAGCGTTGACCCGAGGCGGACAGGGGACTATGGCTACACCTTC. This sequence encodes CSVDPRRTGDYGYTF.